These T cell receptor beta chains were read from a single sample in a study of blood T cell repertoires in COVID-19. Libraries were prepared by immunoSEQ multiplex PCR; TCRdb keeps only in-frame clonotypes and omits some of them. The sample consists of about 100,000 clones, roughly 88% of them appearing once. What was sequenced was peripheral blood. The receptors stem from a human donor in a cohort sampled during active COVID-19. Both conserved end residues are trimmed from each CDR3. Fields, in order: V gene, J gene, CDR3 protein.

V gene: TRBV5-1; J gene: TRBJ2-2; CDR3 protein: ASSRTSGAANTGELF
V gene: TRBV15; J gene: TRBJ2-7; CDR3 protein: ATSKGTGSSYEQY
V gene: TRBV24-1; J gene: TRBJ2-3; CDR3 protein: ATRHRDPTKDTQY
V gene: TRBV24-1; J gene: TRBJ2-1; CDR3 protein: ATSDPGLAGDEQF
V gene: TRBV24-1; J gene: TRBJ2-1; CDR3 protein: ATSDGLGPYNEQF
V gene: TRBV14; J gene: TRBJ2-1; CDR3 protein: ASSQTLAGVDEQF
V gene: TRBV30; J gene: TRBJ1-3; CDR3 protein: AWNRDSGNTIY
V gene: TRBV6-1; J gene: TRBJ1-5; CDR3 protein: ASSEQGIGQPQH
V gene: TRBV3-1/TRBV3-2; J gene: TRBJ2-7; CDR3 protein: ASSQHRDGEQY
V gene: TRBV6-5; J gene: TRBJ2-1; CDR3 protein: ASSRLAGVVEQF
V gene: TRBV9; J gene: TRBJ2-3; CDR3 protein: ASSVTTGINTDTQY
V gene: TRBV20-1; J gene: TRBJ1-5; CDR3 protein: SASEGLLPQH
V gene: TRBV4-3; J gene: TRBJ2-3; CDR3 protein: ASSHLDRGIGTQY
V gene: TRBV24-1; J gene: TRBJ1-5; CDR3 protein: ATSDPGTGNQPQH
V gene: TRBV6-5; J gene: TRBJ2-1; CDR3 protein: ASSDRALYNEQF
V gene: TRBV28; J gene: TRBJ2-7; CDR3 protein: ASSLGYEQY
V gene: TRBV4-1; J gene: TRBJ1-5; CDR3 protein: ASSLDQGANQPQH
V gene: TRBV5-1; J gene: TRBJ2-3; CDR3 protein: ASTKGDGTDTQY
V gene: TRBV30; J gene: TRBJ1-2; CDR3 protein: AWRAGNPYGYT
V gene: TRBV2; J gene: TRBJ1-4; CDR3 protein: ASSVVQGAGEKLF
V gene: TRBV28; J gene: TRBJ2-5; CDR3 protein: ASSLAFGGQETQY
V gene: TRBV6-5; J gene: TRBJ2-1; CDR3 protein: ASSLTSGSSNEQF
V gene: TRBV2; J gene: TRBJ1-6; CDR3 protein: ASSVGGRNSPLH
V gene: TRBV12-3/TRBV12-4; J gene: TRBJ1-1; CDR3 protein: ASSPPQGEAF
V gene: TRBV19; J gene: TRBJ1-6; CDR3 protein: ASRPTGGWNSPLH
V gene: TRBV5-1; J gene: TRBJ2-3; CDR3 protein: ASSSISGSADTQY
V gene: TRBV11-1; J gene: TRBJ2-7; CDR3 protein: ASSSRGQPYEQY
V gene: TRBV7-9; J gene: TRBJ2-5; CDR3 protein: ASSYQGALETQY